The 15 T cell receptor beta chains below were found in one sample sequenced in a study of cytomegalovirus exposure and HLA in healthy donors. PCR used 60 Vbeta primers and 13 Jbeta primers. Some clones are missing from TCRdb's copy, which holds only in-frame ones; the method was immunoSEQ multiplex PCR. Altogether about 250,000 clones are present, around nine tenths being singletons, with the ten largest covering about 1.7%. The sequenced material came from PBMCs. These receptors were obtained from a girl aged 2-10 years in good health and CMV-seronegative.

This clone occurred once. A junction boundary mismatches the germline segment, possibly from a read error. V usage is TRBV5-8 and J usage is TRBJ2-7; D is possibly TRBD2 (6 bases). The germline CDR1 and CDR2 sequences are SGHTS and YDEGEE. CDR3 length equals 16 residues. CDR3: CASSPARGRGSGFSPF. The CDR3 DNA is TGTGCCAGCAGCCCAGCCCGGGGACGGGGGTCGGGCTTCTCGCCCTTC.

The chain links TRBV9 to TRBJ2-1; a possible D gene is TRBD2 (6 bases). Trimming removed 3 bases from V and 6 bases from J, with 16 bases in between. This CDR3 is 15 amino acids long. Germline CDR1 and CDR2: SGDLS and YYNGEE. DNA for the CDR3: TGTGCCAGCAGCGCCCGTGGGGACTTAACCAATGAGCAGTTCTTC. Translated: CASSARGDLTNEQFF. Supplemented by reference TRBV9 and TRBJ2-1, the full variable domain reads DSGVTQTPKHLITATGQRVTLRCSPRSGDLSVYWYQQSLDQGLQFLIQYYNGEERAKGNILERFSAQQFPDLHSELNLSSLELGDSALYFCASSARGDLTNEQFFGPGTRLTVL.

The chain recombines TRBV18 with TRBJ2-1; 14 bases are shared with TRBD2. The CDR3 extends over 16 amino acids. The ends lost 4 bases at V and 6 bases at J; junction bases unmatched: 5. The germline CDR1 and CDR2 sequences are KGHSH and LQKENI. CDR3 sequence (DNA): TGTGCCAGCTCACGTTCCGGGACTAGCGGGAGCAATGAGCAGTTCTTC. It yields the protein CASSRSGTSGSNEQFF.

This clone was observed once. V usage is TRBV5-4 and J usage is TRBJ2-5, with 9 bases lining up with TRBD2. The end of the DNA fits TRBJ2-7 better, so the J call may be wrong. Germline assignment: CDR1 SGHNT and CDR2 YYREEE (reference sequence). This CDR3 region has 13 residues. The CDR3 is CASSLVAGDEQYF. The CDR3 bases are TGTGCCAGCAGCTTGGTAGCGGGGGACGAGCAGTACTTC.

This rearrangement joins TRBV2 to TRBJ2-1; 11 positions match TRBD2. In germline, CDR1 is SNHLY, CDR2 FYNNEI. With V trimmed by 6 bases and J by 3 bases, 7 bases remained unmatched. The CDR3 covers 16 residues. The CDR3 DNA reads TGTGCCAGCAGGGAGACTAGCGGGGACCTCTACAATGAGCAGTTCTTC. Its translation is CASRETSGDLYNEQFF.

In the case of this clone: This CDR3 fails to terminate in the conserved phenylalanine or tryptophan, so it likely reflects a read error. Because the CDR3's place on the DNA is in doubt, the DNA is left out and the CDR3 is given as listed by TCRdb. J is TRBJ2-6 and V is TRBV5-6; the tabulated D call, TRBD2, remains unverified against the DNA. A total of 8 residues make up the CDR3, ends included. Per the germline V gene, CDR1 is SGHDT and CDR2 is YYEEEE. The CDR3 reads CASSLTSG.

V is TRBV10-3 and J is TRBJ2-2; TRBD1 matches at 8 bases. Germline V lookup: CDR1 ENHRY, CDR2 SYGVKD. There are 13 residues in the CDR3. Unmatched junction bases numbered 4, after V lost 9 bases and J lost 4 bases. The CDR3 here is CAIGTGGTGELFF. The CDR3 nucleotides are TGTGCCATAGGGACAGGAGGCACCGGGGAGCTGTTTTTT.

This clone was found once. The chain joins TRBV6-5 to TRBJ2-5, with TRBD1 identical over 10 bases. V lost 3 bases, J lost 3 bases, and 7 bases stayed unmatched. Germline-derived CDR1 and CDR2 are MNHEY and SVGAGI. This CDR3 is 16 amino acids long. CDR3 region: CASSYSGQGTEETQYF. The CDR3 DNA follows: TGTGCCAGCAGTTATTCGGGACAGGGGACGGAAGAGACCCAGTACTTC.

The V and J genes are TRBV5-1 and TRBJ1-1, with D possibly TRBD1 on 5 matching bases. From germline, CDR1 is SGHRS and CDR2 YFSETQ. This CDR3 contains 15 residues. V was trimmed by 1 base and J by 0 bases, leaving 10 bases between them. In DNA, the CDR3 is TGCGCCAGCAGCTTGAGCGGGACGGTGAACACTGAAGCTTTCTTT. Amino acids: CASSLSGTVNTEAFF.

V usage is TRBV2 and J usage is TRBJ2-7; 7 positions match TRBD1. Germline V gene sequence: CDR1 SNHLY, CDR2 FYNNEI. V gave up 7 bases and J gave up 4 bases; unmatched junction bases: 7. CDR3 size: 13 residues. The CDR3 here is CASNLQGMYEQYF. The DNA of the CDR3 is TGTGCCAGCAACTTACAGGGGATGTACGAGCAGTACTTC. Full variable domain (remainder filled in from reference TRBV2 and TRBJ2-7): EPEVTQTPSHQVTQMGQEVILRCVPISNHLYFYWYRQILGQKVEFLVSFYNNEISEKSEIFDDQFSVERPDGSNFTLKIRSTKLEDSAMYFCASNLQGMYEQYFGPGTRLTVT.

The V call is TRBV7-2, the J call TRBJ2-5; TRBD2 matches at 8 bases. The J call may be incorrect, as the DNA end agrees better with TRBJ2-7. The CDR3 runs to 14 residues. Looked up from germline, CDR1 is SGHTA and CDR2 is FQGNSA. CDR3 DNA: TGTGCCAGCAGCTTCACGGGAGGGCCTAGCGAGCAGTACTTC. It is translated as CASSFTGGPSEQYF.

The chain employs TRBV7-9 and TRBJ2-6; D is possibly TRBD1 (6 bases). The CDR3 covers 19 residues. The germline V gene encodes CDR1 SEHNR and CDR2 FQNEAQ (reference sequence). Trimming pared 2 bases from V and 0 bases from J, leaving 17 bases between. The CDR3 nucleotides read TGTGCCAGCAGCTTAACGCTCCGGCAGGGGAGCTCTGGGGCCAACGTCCTGACTTTC. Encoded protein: CASSLTLRQGSSGANVLTF.

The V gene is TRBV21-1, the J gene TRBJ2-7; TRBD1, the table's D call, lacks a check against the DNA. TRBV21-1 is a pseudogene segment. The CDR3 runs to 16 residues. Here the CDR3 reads CASSKGDRGNAYEQYF. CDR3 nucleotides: TGTGCCAGCAGCAAAGGGGACAGGGGGAATGCCTACGAGCAGTACTTC.

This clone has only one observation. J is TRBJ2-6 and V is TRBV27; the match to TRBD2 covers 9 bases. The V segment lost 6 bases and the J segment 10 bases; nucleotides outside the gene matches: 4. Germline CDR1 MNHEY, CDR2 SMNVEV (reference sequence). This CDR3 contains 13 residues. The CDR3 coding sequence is TGTGCCAGCAGCGCGGGGGGGCCTAACGTCCTGACTTTC. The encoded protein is CASSAGGPNVLTF. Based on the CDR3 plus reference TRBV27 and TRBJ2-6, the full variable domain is EAQVTQNPRYLITVTGKKLTVTCSQNMNHEYMSWYRQDPGLGLRQIYYSMNVEVTDKGDVPEGYKVSRKEKRNFPLILESPSPNQTSLYFCASSAGGPNVLTFGAGSRLTVL.

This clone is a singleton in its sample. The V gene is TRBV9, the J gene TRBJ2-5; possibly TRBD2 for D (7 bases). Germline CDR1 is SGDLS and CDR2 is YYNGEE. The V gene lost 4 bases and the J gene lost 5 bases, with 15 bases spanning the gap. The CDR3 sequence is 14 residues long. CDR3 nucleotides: TGTGCCAGCAGCCCGCCGGCGGGGGCGGAGACCCAGTACTTC. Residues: CASSPPAGAETQYF.